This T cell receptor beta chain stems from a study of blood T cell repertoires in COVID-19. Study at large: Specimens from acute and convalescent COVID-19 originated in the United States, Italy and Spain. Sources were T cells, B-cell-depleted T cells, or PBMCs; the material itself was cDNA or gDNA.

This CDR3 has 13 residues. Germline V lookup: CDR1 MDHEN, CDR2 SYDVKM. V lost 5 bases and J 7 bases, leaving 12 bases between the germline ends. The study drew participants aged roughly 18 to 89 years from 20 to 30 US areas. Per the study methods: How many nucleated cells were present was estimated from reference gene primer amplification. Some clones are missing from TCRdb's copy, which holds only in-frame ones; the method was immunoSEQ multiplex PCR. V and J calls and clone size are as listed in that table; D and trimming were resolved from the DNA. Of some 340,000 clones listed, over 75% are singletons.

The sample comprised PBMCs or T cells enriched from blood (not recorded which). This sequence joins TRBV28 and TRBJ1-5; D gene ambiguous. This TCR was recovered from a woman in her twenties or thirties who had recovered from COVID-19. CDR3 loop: CASSPPDKQPQHF. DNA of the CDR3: TGTGCCAGCAGTCCACCAGACAAACAGCCCCAGCATTTT. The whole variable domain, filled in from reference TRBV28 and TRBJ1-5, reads DVKVTQSSRYLVKRTGEKVFLECVQDMDHENMFWYRQDPGLGLRLIYFSYDVKMKEKGDIPEGYSVSREKKERFSLILESASTNQTSMYLCASSPPDKQPQHFGDGTRLSIL.